Shown below are 12 T cell receptor beta chains from a single sample sequenced in a study of T cell responses to AZD1222 COVID-19 vaccine. The method was immunoSEQ multiplex PCR; TCRdb's version includes in-frame clones alone and lacks a portion of them. There are 150,000 to 200,000 clones in the sample; 94% occur only once, and roughly 9.2% lies in the top ten. The sequenced sample was peripheral blood, obtained on day 0 of AZD1222 vaccination. The source of these receptors is an adult in good health.

The chain is built from TRBV12-3 or TRBV12-4 and TRBJ2-7; D not resolved. V was cut by 3 bases and J by 6 bases, with 6 bases left in between. CDR3 size: 11 residues. CDR3 residues: CASSLVTEQYF. DNA of the CDR3: TGTGCCAGCAGTTTGGTAACCGAGCAGTACTTC.

This clone occurred once. This chain connects TRBV6-5 to TRBJ1-4; D uncertain. Per the germline V gene, CDR1 is MNHEY and CDR2 is SVGAGI. The ends were cut back, 5 bases at V and 12 bases at J, with 10 bases in the middle. The CDR3 sequence is 11 residues long. CDR3: CASSPPRELFF. CDR3 sequence (DNA): TGTGCCAGCAGTCCACCCCGGGAACTGTTTTTT.

This clone was detected only once. The CDR3 reads CASSFLAGEGGEQFF. The CDR3 DNA sequence: TGCGCCAGCAGCTTTCTAGCGGGAGAAGGGGGTGAGCAGTTCTTC. The chain links TRBV5-1 to TRBJ2-1, with 10 bases that match TRBD2. J lost 9 bases, V lost 2 bases, and 8 bases had no gene match. Germline CDR1 is SGHRS and CDR2 is YFSETQ. This CDR3 has 15 amino acids.

The chain combines TRBV29-1 with TRBJ2-3; D is ambiguous. The CDR3 is 13 residues long. V dropped 6 bases and J dropped 3 bases, with 13 bases sitting between them. CDR1 and CDR2 from the germline V gene are SQVTM and ANQGSEA. This chain's CDR3 is CSVKGVNTDTQYF. The DNA for the CDR3 is TGCAGCGTGAAAGGAGTTAATACAGATACGCAGTATTTT.

This clone was detected once. CDR3 region: CASRGAGGYNEQFF. The CDR3 DNA reads TGTGCCAGCAGGGGAGCGGGAGGTTACAATGAGCAGTTCTTC. The chain is built from TRBV28 and TRBJ2-1; 9 nucleotides agree with TRBD2. V shed 6 bases and J 4 bases; nucleotides not matched to a gene: 4. This CDR3 region has 14 residues. Germline V CDR1 and CDR2: MDHEN, SYDVKM.

The rearrangement uses TRBV28 and TRBJ1-1; D is uncertain. The CDR3 sequence is 13 residues long. Germline lookup yields CDR1 MDHEN and CDR2 SYDVKM. The V end was cut by 3 bases, the J end by 1 base, with 6 bases between. CDR3 nucleotides: TGTGCCAGCAGTTTTATCCGGAACACTGAAGCTTTCTTT. Protein product: CASSFIRNTEAFF.

V is TRBV7-8 and J is TRBJ1-1, with 7 bases lining up with TRBD1. Trimming at V came to 5 bases and at J to 1 base, leaving 4 bases not matched to a gene. This CDR3 has 14 residues. Germline V gives CDR1 SGHVS, CDR2 FQNEAQ. CDR3 amino acids: CASSAQGGNTEAFF. Here the CDR3 DNA reads TGTGCCAGCAGCGCCCAGGGGGGGAACACTGAAGCTTTCTTT. The full variable domain, completed using reference TRBV7-8 and TRBJ1-1, is GAGVSQSPRYKVAKRGQDVALRCDPISGHVSLFWYQQALGQGPEFLTYFQNEAQLDKSGLPSDRFFAERPEGSVSTLKIQRTQQEDSAVYLCASSAQGGNTEAFFGQGTRLTVV.

The chain joins TRBV23-1 to TRBJ1-3, with D unresolved. TRBV23-1 is an ORF; its function is uncertain. The CDR3 loop spans 16 amino acids. The V and J ends lost 4 bases and 0 bases respectively, with 13 bases between them. The CDR3 here is CASSPPREASGNTIYF. As DNA, the CDR3 is TGCGCCAGCAGTCCCCCCCGGGAGGCCTCTGGAAACACCATATATTTT.

V and J are TRBV7-9 and TRBJ2-5, with 8 bases identical to TRBD2. Trimming at V came to 3 bases and at J to 2 bases, leaving 5 bases not matched to a gene. The germline CDR1 and CDR2 sequences are SEHNR and FQNEAQ (reference sequence). The CDR3 spans 15 residues. The CDR3: CASSLSGSGQETQYF. The CDR3 coding sequence is TGTGCCAGCAGCTTGAGCGGGAGCGGACAAGAGACCCAGTACTTC.

The rearrangement uses TRBV6-5 and TRBJ2-7, with 7 bases identical to TRBD1. V was clipped by 6 bases and J by 3 bases; unmatched bases: 11. Germline loops: CDR1 MNHEY, CDR2 SVGAGI. The CDR3 spans 15 residues. Here the CDR3 reads CASSPDVTGSYEQYF. The CDR3 coding sequence is TGTGCCAGCAGCCCCGATGTGACAGGGAGCTACGAGCAGTACTTC.

The chain uses TRBV29-1 and TRBJ2-7; maybe TRBD2 (7 bases). CDR3 length: 12 residues. Germline V gene data show CDR1 as SQVTM and CDR2 as ANQGSEA. V was pared by 4 bases and J by 7 bases, with 14 bases between. The chain's CDR3 is CSVVGGLGEQYF. DNA of the CDR3: TGCAGCGTTGTGGGGGGGCTGGGAGAGCAGTACTTC.

CDR3 residues: CASSDRTVRNEKLFF. The CDR3 bases are TGTGCCAGCAGCGATAGGACAGTTCGAAATGAAAAACTGTTTTTT. J is TRBJ1-4 and V is TRBV7-2; the D gene is possibly TRBD1 (6 bases). Germline loops: CDR1 SGHTA, CDR2 FQGNSA. CDR3 length: 15 residues. V gave up 5 bases and J gave up 5 bases, with 15 bases separating them.